This passage covers 18 T cell receptor beta chains from one sample sequenced in a study of graft-versus-host responses after intestinal transplantation (dated by TCRdb to about 2021). The time point label on this specimen signifies: cells obtained before transplantation from donor or recipient. Library creation used the immunoSEQ multiplex PCR assay. TCRdb obtained this table from immuneACCESS and retained in-frame rearrangements with V and J assigned. These tables miss some clones; where compared with another copy, unresolved V genes account for less than half of the shortfall, and the remainder is unexplained. Across this sample there are about 120,000 clones, with roughly 91% seen only once. The top ten constitute around 0.12% of the sample. No antigens are known for them. The sequencing here drew on unstimulated CD4+ T cells sorted from spleen or lymph node cells, taken before intestinal transplant. These receptors were taken from a human donor who received an intestinal transplant.

V usage is TRBV27 and J usage is TRBJ2-7, with D perhaps being TRBD1 or TRBD2 (6 bases each). The CDR3 covers 15 residues. V lost 2 bases, J lost 1 base, and 12 bases lay in between. CDR1 and CDR2 from the germline V gene are MNHEY and SMNVEV (reference sequence). The CDR3 DNA sequence: TGTGCCAGCAGTTTAACAAGGGGGGAATCCTACGAGCAGTACTTC. This translates into CASSLTRGESYEQYF.

In its sample, this clone was seen once. The V and J genes are TRBV19 and TRBJ2-5, with 8 positions matching TRBD2. The V gene end was trimmed by 6 bases and the J gene end by 4 bases; junction bases not matched to a gene: 10. CDR3 length equals 15 residues. The germline CDR1 and CDR2 sequences are LNHDA and SQIVND (reference sequence). CDR3 loop: CASRGSGLAGETQYF. CDR3 sequence (DNA): TGTGCCAGTAGAGGTTCGGGGCTAGCGGGAGAGACCCAGTACTTC. The variable domain in full, completed from reference TRBV19 and TRBJ2-5, reads DGGITQSPKYLFRKEGQNVTLSCEQNLNHDAMYWYRQDPGQGLRLIYYSQIVNDFQKGDIAEGYSVSREKKESFPLTVTSAQKNPTAFYLCASRGSGLAGETQYFGPGTRLLVL.

Remarks on this clone: Other DNA sequences in the same sample also yield this CDR3. The chain has TRBV5-4 and TRBJ1-2, with 10 bases fitting TRBD1. J lost 5 bases, V lost 0 bases, and 4 bases had no gene match. This CDR3 is 15 amino acids long. Germline V lookup: CDR1 SGHNT, CDR2 YYREEE (reference sequence). The CDR3 DNA reads TGTGCCAGCAGCTTGGCCGGGACAGGGGTTTATGGCTACACCTTC. It is translated as CASSLAGTGVYGYTF.

This sequence joins TRBV6-5 and TRBJ1-2; D call uncertain. The length of the CDR3 is 14 residues. V shed 4 bases and J shed 6 bases, with 15 bases lying between them. Germline V CDR1 and CDR2: MNHEY, SVGAGI. The CDR3: CASSLTGPVNGYTF. The CDR3 bases are TGTGCCAGCAGTTTGACCGGGCCCGTAAATGGCTACACCTTC.

Details on this clone: One end of the junction fails to match germline, which may point to a read error. The genes are TRBV20-1 and TRBJ2-3; D is unclear. Germline V gene data show CDR1 as DFQATT and CDR2 as SNEGSKA (reference sequence). This CDR3 has 10 residues. The CDR3 coding sequence is TGCGCGAAATCCCCCTTATTCCAAGACTTT. Its protein is CAKSPLFQDF.

The chain is built from TRBV28 and TRBJ1-2; tentative D call: TRBD1 (6 bases). Germline CDR1 MDHEN, CDR2 SYDVKM. The germline V and J ends were trimmed by 5 bases and 0 bases, with 13 bases remaining between them. There are 15 residues in the CDR3. The CDR3 spells CASSPPGHTNYGYTF. The CDR3 nucleotides read TGTGCCAGCAGTCCACCGGGACACACTAACTATGGCTACACCTTC.

The chain is built from TRBV7-8 and TRBJ2-1, with D perhaps being TRBD1 or TRBD2 (5 bases each). Germline V lookup: CDR1 SGHVS, CDR2 FQNEAQ. The length of the CDR3 is 14 residues. Between the trimmed V and J ends, which lost 5 bases and 5 bases, there was a span of 13 bases. CDR3 protein: CASSPTPGHNEQFF. The CDR3 bases are TGTGCCAGCAGCCCAACCCCGGGGCACAATGAGCAGTTCTTC.

The rearrangement links TRBV10-1 to TRBJ2-1; 8 positions agree with TRBD2. CDR1 WNHNN and CDR2 SYGVQD come from the germline V gene (reference sequence). Trimming took 8 bases from V and 4 from J; bases not matched to a gene: 13. CDR3 length: 16 amino acids. The CDR3 DNA is TGCGCCAGCGCGGGGACTAGTCCCCCTAGTTACAATGAGCAGTTCTTC. This gives the protein CASAGTSPPSYNEQFF.

J is TRBJ1-1 and V is TRBV10-3, with D perhaps matching TRBD1 (5 bases). The V end lost 8 bases, the J end lost 5 bases, and 18 bases lay between the germline ends. The CDR3 is made up of 14 amino acids. Germline CDR1 is ENHRY and CDR2 is SYGVKD. CDR3 residues: CAIHSGRLETEAFF. The CDR3 DNA sequence: TGTGCCATCCACTCGGGACGGCTTGAAACTGAAGCTTTCTTT.

The chain uses TRBV7-2 and TRBJ1-3; D is ambiguous. Germline CDR1 is SGHTA and CDR2 is FQGNSA. Between the trimmed V and J ends, which lost 1 base and 2 bases, there was a span of 9 bases. The CDR3 totals 15 residues. In nucleotides, the CDR3 is TGTGCCAGCAGCTTAGAGGTGGGGACTGGAAACACCATATATTTT. Protein sequence: CASSLEVGTGNTIYF.

J is TRBJ1-4 and V is TRBV10-3; D remains ambiguous. The CDR3 runs to 15 residues. The germline V gene encodes CDR1 ENHRY and CDR2 SYGVKD. V lost 3 bases, J lost 2 bases, and 10 bases lay in between. CDR3 in amino acids: CAISDSKGTNEKLFF. DNA for the CDR3: TGTGCCATCAGTGACAGCAAAGGGACTAATGAAAAACTGTTTTTT.

The chain links TRBV6-5 to TRBJ2-1; 9 nucleotides align to TRBD1. The trim removed 6 bases at V and 2 bases at J, leaving 5 bases unmatched. CDR1 is MNHEY, CDR2 SVGAGI, per germline. CDR3 length equals 15 residues. The CDR3 nucleotides read TGTGCCAGCAGCCAAGACAGGGGGACCTACAATGAGCAGTTCTTC. Protein sequence: CASSQDRGTYNEQFF.

The V call is TRBV18, the J call TRBJ1-3; 10 bases agree with TRBD1. With V trimmed by 3 bases and J by 0 bases, 2 bases remained unmatched. This CDR3 spans 16 amino acids. Germline V gene data show CDR1 as KGHSH and CDR2 as LQKENI. As DNA, the CDR3 is TGTGCCAGCTCACCGGGGACAGGGGTCTCTGGAAACACCATATATTTT. Translating it yields CASSPGTGVSGNTIYF. The full variable domain, completed using reference TRBV18 and TRBJ1-3, is NAGVMQNPRHLVRRRGQEARLRCSPMKGHSHVYWYRQLPEEGLKFMVYLQKENIIDESGMPKERFSAEFPKEGPSILRIQQVVRGDSAAYFCASSPGTGVSGNTIYFGEGSWLTVV.

The CDR3 DNA sequence: TGTGCCAGCAGCTTTGGGCTTGGCGGAATCTACAATGAGCAGTTCTTC. This gives the protein CASSFGLGGIYNEQFF. V and J are TRBV11-3 and TRBJ2-1; D gene ambiguous. CDR1 is SGHNT, CDR2 YENEEA, per germline. V was pared by 3 bases and J by 3 bases, with 15 bases between. CDR3 size: 16 residues.

The rearrangement uses TRBV19 and TRBJ2-7, with D perhaps given as TRBD1 or TRBD2 (5 bases each). Germline CDR1 LNHDA, CDR2 SQIVND (reference sequence). CDR3 length: 14 residues. Trimming took off 3 bases at V and 5 bases at J, with 14 bases between the two ends. CDR3 protein: CASSMSRDRNEQYF. The CDR3, as DNA: TGTGCCAGTAGTATGAGCAGGGACCGCAACGAGCAGTACTTC. Full variable domain (outside the CDR3, taken from reference TRBV19 and TRBJ2-7): DGGITQSPKYLFRKEGQNVTLSCEQNLNHDAMYWYRQDPGQGLRLIYYSQIVNDFQKGDIAEGYSVSREKKESFPLTVTSAQKNPTAFYLCASSMSRDRNEQYFGPGTRLTVT.

The chain uses TRBV30 and TRBJ2-5; 7 positions match TRBD1. The CDR3 is 14 amino acids. Trimming cost V 0 bases and J 3 bases; bases outside gene matches: 4. Germline CDR1 and CDR2: GTSNPN and SVGIG (reference sequence). Here the CDR3 reads CAWSVGGREETQYF. DNA for the CDR3: TGTGCCTGGAGTGTAGGGGGCAGGGAAGAGACCCAGTACTTC.

The rearrangement links TRBV5-1 to TRBJ2-3, with no clear D. Looked up from germline, CDR1 is SGHRS and CDR2 is YFSETQ. The CDR3 has 12 amino acids. Trimming left V 4 bases short and J 6 bases short, with 9 bases between. The CDR3 DNA sequence: TGCGCCAGCAGCGCTCCCGGGGATACGCAGTATTTT. This sequence encodes CASSAPGDTQYF. Looking up the rest from reference TRBV5-1 and TRBJ2-3 gives the full variable domain: KAGVTQTPRYLIKTRGQQVTLSCSPISGHRSVSWYQQTPGQGLQFLFEYFSETQRNKGNFPGRFSGRQFSNSRSEMNVSTLELGDSALYLCASSAPGDTQYFGPGTRLTVL.

V usage is TRBV12-5 and J usage is TRBJ1-2, with D uncertain. With 3 bases removed from V and 8 bases from J, the gap between germline ends came to 10 bases. The CDR3 contains 12 residues. Germline V gives CDR1 LGHNT, CDR2 FRNRAP. CDR3 residues: CASGFEDFGYTF. As DNA, the CDR3 is TGTGCTAGTGGTTTTGAGGACTTCGGCTACACCTTC. Complete variable domain (other parts from reference TRBV12-5 and TRBJ1-2): DARVTQTPRHKVTEMGQEVTMRCQPILGHNTVFWYRQTMMQGLELLAYFRNRAPLDDSGMPKDRFSAEMPDATLATLKIQPSEPRDSAVYFCASGFEDFGYTFGSGTRLTVV.